This TCR beta chain derives from a study of blood T cell repertoires in COVID-19. CDR1 and CDR2 (germline): MNHEY, SMNVEV (reference sequence). The CDR3 has 14 residues. Trimming removed 6 bases from V and 0 bases from J, with 12 bases in between. The method was immunoSEQ multiplex PCR; TCRdb's version includes in-frame clones alone and lacks a portion of them. The data contain some 250,000 clones, approximately 80% of them singletons. Sequenced sample: peripheral blood. This clonotype was sampled from a man aged 40-55 years with acute or convalescent COVID-19. This chain joins TRBV27 and TRBJ2-7; possible D gene TRBD2, 6 bases. CDR3 protein: CASREGGSSYEQYF. The CDR3 bases are TGTGCCAGCAGGGAGGGCGGGTCCTCCTACGAGCAGTACTTC.